This T cell receptor (beta chain) was sequenced during a study of T cells in Graves' hyperthyroidism and ophthalmopathy. Germline V gives CDR1 SGDLS, CDR2 YYNGEE. CDR3 length: 15 residues. Trimming took 0 bases from V and 2 from J; bases not matched to a gene: 2. RNA transcripts served as the template for amplifying TCR beta CDR3 regions. During a first-round RT-PCR of the TCR CDR3, the HTBI primer set was used. TCRdb analysed the multiplex PCR reads with MiXCR anew, one entry per CDR3 protein. The table includes about 840,000 distinct CDR3 sequences, 38% detected once. Absent ophthalmopathy progression within 18 months defined stable Graves' hyperthyroidism. It was uncontrolled infection, other autoimmune disease, pregnancy or lactation that excluded patients.

V gene TRBV9 combines with J gene TRBJ2-7; the match to TRBD1 covers 10 bases. The specimen was blood. This TCR was recovered from a man in his late teens or twenties with Graves' hyperthyroidism. Here the CDR3 DNA reads TGTGCCAGCAGCGTAGGGGACAGGGGACCCTACGAGCAGTACTTC. Translated: CASSVGDRGPYEQYF.